The text below deals with one TCR beta chain. The sample is drawn from a study of blood T cell repertoires in COVID-19. Sequencing used immunoSEQ multiplex PCR; TCRdb keeps in-frame clones, though not all of them. The table lists tens of thousands of clones, around 80% of them singletons. This CDR3 has 13 amino acids. Germline V gene sequence: CDR1 MDHEN, CDR2 SYDVKM. Between the trimmed V and J ends, which lost 5 bases and 15 bases, there was a span of 17 bases. This sequence was found in a woman older than 75 with acute or convalescent COVID-19. Sample: peripheral blood. The V call is TRBV28, the J call TRBJ1-6; D gene ambiguous. The CDR3 here is CASSPTPGTLLHF. The DNA for the CDR3 is TGTGCCAGCAGTCCGACCCCGGGAACACTCCTCCACTTT.